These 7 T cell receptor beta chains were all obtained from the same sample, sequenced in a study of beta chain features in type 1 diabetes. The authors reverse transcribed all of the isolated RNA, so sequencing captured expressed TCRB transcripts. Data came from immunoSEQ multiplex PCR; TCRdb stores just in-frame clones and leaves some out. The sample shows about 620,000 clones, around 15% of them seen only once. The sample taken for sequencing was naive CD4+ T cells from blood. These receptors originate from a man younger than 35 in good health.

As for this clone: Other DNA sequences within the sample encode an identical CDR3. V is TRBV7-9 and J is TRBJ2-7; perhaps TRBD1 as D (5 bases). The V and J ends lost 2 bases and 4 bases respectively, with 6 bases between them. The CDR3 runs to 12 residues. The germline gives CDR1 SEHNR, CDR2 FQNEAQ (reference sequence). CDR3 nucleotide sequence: TGTGCCAGCAGCTTACAGGGATACGAGCAGTACTTC. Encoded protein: CASSLQGYEQYF.

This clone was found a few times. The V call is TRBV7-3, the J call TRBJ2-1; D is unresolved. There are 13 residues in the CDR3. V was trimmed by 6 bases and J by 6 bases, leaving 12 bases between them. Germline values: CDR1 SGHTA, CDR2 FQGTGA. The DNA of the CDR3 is TGTGCCAGCAGACGTACTTTGGGCAATGAGCAGTTCTTC. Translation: CASRRTLGNEQFF.

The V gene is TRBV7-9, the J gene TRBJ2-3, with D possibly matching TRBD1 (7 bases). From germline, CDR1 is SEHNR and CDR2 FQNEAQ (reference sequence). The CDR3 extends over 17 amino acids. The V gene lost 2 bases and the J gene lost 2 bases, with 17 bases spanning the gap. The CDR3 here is CASSLPAGGISTDTQYF. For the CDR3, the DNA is TGTGCCAGCAGCTTACCGGCAGGGGGGATTTCCACAGATACGCAGTATTTT.

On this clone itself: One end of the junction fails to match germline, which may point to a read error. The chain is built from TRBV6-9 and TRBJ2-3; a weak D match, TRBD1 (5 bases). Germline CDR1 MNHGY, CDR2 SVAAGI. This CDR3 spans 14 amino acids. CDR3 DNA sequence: TGCCAGCAGTCAAGACAGTCACGCACAGATACGCAGTATTTT. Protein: CQQSRQSRTDTQYF.

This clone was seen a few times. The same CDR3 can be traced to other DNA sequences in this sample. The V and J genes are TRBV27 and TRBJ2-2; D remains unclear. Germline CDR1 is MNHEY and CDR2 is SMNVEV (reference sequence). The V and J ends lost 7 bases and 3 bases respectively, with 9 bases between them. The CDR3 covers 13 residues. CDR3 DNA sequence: TGTGCCAGCAATTCGGGTTACACCGGGGAGCTGTTTTTT. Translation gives CASNSGYTGELFF.

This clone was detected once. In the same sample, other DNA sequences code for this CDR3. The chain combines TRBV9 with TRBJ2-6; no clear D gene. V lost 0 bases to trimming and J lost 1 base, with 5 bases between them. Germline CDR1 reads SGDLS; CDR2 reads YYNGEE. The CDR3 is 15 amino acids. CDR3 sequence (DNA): TGTGCCAGCAGCGTAGTGGGGTCTGGGGCCAACGTCCTGACTTTC. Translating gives CASSVVGSGANVLTF.

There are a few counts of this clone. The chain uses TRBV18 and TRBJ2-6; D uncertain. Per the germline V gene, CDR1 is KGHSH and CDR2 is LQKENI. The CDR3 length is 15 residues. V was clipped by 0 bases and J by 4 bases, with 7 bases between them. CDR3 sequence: CASSPPGGGANVLTF. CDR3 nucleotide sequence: TGTGCCAGCTCACCACCGGGCGGAGGGGCCAACGTCCTGACTTTC.